The 32 T cell receptor beta chains below all came from one sample that was sequenced in a study of cytomegalovirus exposure and HLA in healthy donors. Assay used: immunoSEQ multiplex PCR; TCRdb lists only in-frame clones, some missing. Among 190,000 or so clones, approximately 80% were seen once, and the ten largest hold around 15%. Sequencing input: PBMCs. The receptors stem from a young woman in good health and CMV-seropositive.

This chain uses TRBV25-1 with TRBJ2-4; possible D gene TRBD2, 7 bases. The CDR3 runs to 18 residues. In germline, CDR1 is MGHDK, CDR2 SYGVNS. Trimming cost V 2 bases and J 9 bases, with 26 bases left between them. CDR3 loop: CASSEIGPGGAEVAIQYF. CDR3 nucleotide sequence: TGTGCCAGCAGTGAAATCGGGCCTGGGGGGGCTGAAGTAGCCATTCAGTACTTC.

The genes are TRBV28 and TRBJ2-7; perhaps TRBD1 as D (6 bases). The CDR3 contains 16 residues. Looked up from germline, CDR1 is MDHEN and CDR2 is SYDVKM. Trimming pared 2 bases from V and 2 bases from J, leaving 16 bases between. The CDR3 DNA follows: TGTGCCAGCAGTTTAAGTTACTGGGGGCAAACCTACGAGCAGTACTTC. As protein: CASSLSYWGQTYEQYF.

V gene TRBV29-1 combines with J gene TRBJ1-1; unclear D gene. Per the germline V gene, CDR1 is SQVTM and CDR2 is ANQGSEA. Trimming shortened V by 3 bases and J by 5 bases, and 16 bases separated the two germline ends. The CDR3 contains 14 residues. The CDR3 reads CSVDGLRSGTEAFF. The CDR3, as DNA: TGCAGCGTTGACGGACTCCGTTCAGGAACTGAAGCTTTCTTT.

The chain carries TRBV7-9 and TRBJ2-7; 7 bases are shared with TRBD1. The CDR3 is 14 amino acids. The germline gives CDR1 SEHNR, CDR2 FQNEAQ (reference sequence). The junction had 5 bases not matched to a gene; V was cut back by 5 bases and J by 1 base. CDR3 DNA sequence: TGTGCCAGCAGCCAACGGGACAGTTCCTACGAGCAGTACTTC. Translated, it gives CASSQRDSSYEQYF. The full variable domain, completed using reference TRBV7-9 and TRBJ2-7, is DTGVSQNPRHKITKRGQNVTFRCDPISEHNRLYWYRQTLGQGPEFLTYFQNEAQLEKSRLLSDRFSAERPKGSFSTLEIQRTEQGDSAMYLCASSQRDSSYEQYFGPGTRLTVT.

This clone was seen only once. The V gene is TRBV4-1, the J gene TRBJ1-2; D uncertain. V dropped 0 bases and J dropped 4 bases, with 3 bases sitting between them. The CDR3 is 12 amino acids. Germline values: CDR1 MGHRA, CDR2 YSYEKL. The CDR3 region has the DNA TGCGCCAGCAGCCAAGACCGCTATGGCTACACCTTC. Translated, it gives CASSQDRYGYTF.

The chain uses TRBV5-1 and TRBJ2-5; 7 bases are a match to TRBD1. The CDR3 runs to 16 residues. Germline V gene lookup returns CDR1 SGHRS and CDR2 YFSETQ. The junction had 8 bases not matched to a gene; V was cut back by 2 bases and J by 1 base. CDR3 sequence (DNA): TGCGCCAGCAGCTTCAACCGACAGGGCCCCCAAGAGACCCAGTACTTC. It codes for CASSFNRQGPQETQYF. Looking up the rest from reference TRBV5-1 and TRBJ2-5 gives the full variable domain: KAGVTQTPRYLIKTRGQQVTLSCSPISGHRSVSWYQQTPGQGLQFLFEYFSETQRNKGNFPGRFSGRQFSNSRSEMNVSTLELGDSALYLCASSFNRQGPQETQYFGPGTRLLVL.

This chain connects TRBV7-9 to TRBJ2-7; TRBD1 matches 12 bases. The CDR3 sequence is 15 residues long. The germline gives CDR1 SEHNR, CDR2 FQNEAQ (reference sequence). V gave up 5 bases and J gave up 7 bases; unmatched junction bases: 9. CDR3 amino acids: CASSLTGQGAEEQYF. CDR3 in DNA: TGTGCCAGCAGCCTAACGGGACAGGGGGCGGAAGAGCAGTACTTC.

This chain joins TRBV19 and TRBJ2-7; D possibly corresponds to TRBD1 (7 bases). Germline values: CDR1 LNHDA, CDR2 SQIVND (reference sequence). This CDR3 has 13 amino acids. V lost 5 bases and J 2 bases, leaving 10 bases between the germline ends. CDR3 DNA sequence: TGTGCCAGTAGTGGGGGGACAGCCTACGAGCAGTACTTC. Translated, it gives CASSGGTAYEQYF.

The gene calls are TRBV4-1 and TRBJ2-5; no definite D call. V was trimmed by 2 bases and J by 4 bases, leaving 11 bases between them. This CDR3 spans 14 amino acids. The germline CDR1 and CDR2 sequences are MGHRA and YSYEKL. This chain's CDR3 is CASSQPVGGETQYF. As DNA, the CDR3 is TGCGCCAGCAGCCAACCGGTCGGTGGAGAGACCCAGTACTTC.

The gene calls are TRBV28 and TRBJ1-2; D gene ambiguous. The germline V gene encodes CDR1 MDHEN and CDR2 SYDVKM. The CDR3 extends over 14 amino acids. V lost 3 bases and J lost 3, with 11 bases in between. The CDR3 loop reads CASSLAGLDYGYTF. The CDR3 DNA follows: TGTGCCAGCAGTTTGGCGGGTCTCGACTATGGCTACACCTTC.

This chain joins TRBV19 and TRBJ1-1; TRBD1 matches 7 bases. Germline CDR1 is LNHDA and CDR2 is SQIVND (reference sequence). This CDR3 contains 14 residues. V trimming: 1 base; J trimming: 4 bases; junction bases outside the gene matches: 3. CDR3 DNA sequence: TGTGCCAGTAGTATAGGGCAGGGGGGCACTGAAGCTTTCTTT. Translated: CASSIGQGGTEAFF.

The chain carries TRBV5-1 and TRBJ2-6; TRBD1 matches 7 bases. Germline trimming cut 4 bases from V and 1 base from J; bases unmatched to any gene: 14. Germline CDR1 reads SGHRS; CDR2 reads YFSETQ. The CDR3 totals 19 residues. Written as DNA, the CDR3 is TGCGCCAGCAGCATCGGACAGGCGGTTGGACTTTCTGGGGCCAACGTCCTGACTTTC. It encodes CASSIGQAVGLSGANVLTF.

The V gene is TRBV6-5, the J gene TRBJ2-2, with D uncertain. CDR1 and CDR2 (germline): MNHEY, SVGAGI. The CDR3 totals 14 residues. Trimming left V 4 bases short and J 3 bases short, with 9 bases between. CDR3 amino acids: CASSFGFYTGELFF. In nucleotides, the CDR3 is TGTGCCAGCAGTTTTGGCTTTTACACCGGGGAGCTGTTTTTT.

The chain recombines TRBV27 with TRBJ2-5, with 12 bases lining up with TRBD2. J lost 2 bases, V lost 0 bases, and 1 base had no gene match. Germline V gene sequence: CDR1 MNHEY, CDR2 SMNVEV (reference sequence). This CDR3 has 16 residues. CDR3 bases: TGTGCCAGCAGTTTATCCGGACTAGCGGGACAAGAGACCCAGTACTTC. Translating gives CASSLSGLAGQETQYF.

The rearrangement uses TRBV27 and TRBJ2-2; 7 bases align to TRBD1. Germline CDR1 reads MNHEY; CDR2 reads SMNVEV (reference sequence). With 5 bases clipped from V and 7 bases from J, the junction kept 7 bases outside the gene matches. This CDR3 has 14 amino acids. CDR3 sequence: CASSISTGSGELFF. CDR3 coding DNA: TGTGCCAGCAGTATCTCGACAGGGAGCGGGGAGCTGTTTTTT.

In regard to this clone: The junction departs from germline at one end; a sequencing error may be responsible. The chain employs TRBV7-7 and TRBJ2-5, with D possibly being TRBD1 (5 bases). The CDR3 totals 13 residues. Germline assignment: CDR1 SSHAT and CDR2 FNYEAQ (reference sequence). The CDR3 region is CASSSTTGETQYF. The CDR3 DNA reads as TGTGCTAGCAGCTCGACAACAGGAGAGACCCAGTACTTC.

The V call is TRBV6-5, the J call TRBJ1-3; 11 bases are a match to TRBD1. The CDR3 consists of 14 residues. Trimming took 4 bases from V and 7 from J; bases not matched to a gene: 3. Per the germline V gene, CDR1 is MNHEY and CDR2 is SVGAGI. The CDR3 loop reads CASSSDRGRNTIYF. The CDR3 DNA is TGTGCCAGCAGTTCGGACAGGGGGCGTAACACCATATATTTT.

The gene calls are TRBV2 and TRBJ2-7; D is ambiguous. In germline, CDR1 is SNHLY, CDR2 FYNNEI. V lost 5 bases to trimming and J lost 2 bases, with 13 bases between them. CDR3 size: 14 residues. In nucleotides, the CDR3 is TGTGCCAGCAGTTTCGCCGGGTCTGCCTACGAGCAGTACTTC. This codes for CASSFAGSAYEQYF.

The gene calls are TRBV5-1 and TRBJ1-2; D gene uncertain. CDR3 length: 15 residues. The V gene's germline CDR1 is SGHRS and CDR2 YFSETQ. The V and J ends lost 0 bases and 2 bases respectively, with 11 bases between them. CDR3 sequence (DNA): TGCGCCAGCAGCTTGGAACAGACCCCGAACTATGGCTACACCTTC. Translated, it gives CASSLEQTPNYGYTF.

This sequence joins TRBV5-6 and TRBJ1-1; 7 bases line up with TRBD1. The V and J ends lost 1 base and 4 bases, in that order; junction bases with no gene match: 7. Germline V gives CDR1 SGHDT, CDR2 YYEEEE. The CDR3 is 15 residues long. The CDR3 sequence: CASSLFAGGTTEAFF. Written as DNA, the CDR3 is TGTGCCAGCAGCTTGTTCGCAGGGGGAACCACTGAAGCTTTCTTT.

The rearrangement joins TRBV5-1 to TRBJ2-3; 7 nucleotides match TRBD2. This CDR3 contains 15 residues. Looked up from germline, CDR1 is SGHRS and CDR2 is YFSETQ. The ends lost 0 bases at V and 5 bases at J; junction bases unmatched: 6. CDR3 sequence reads: CASSLAAGSGDTQYF. As DNA, the CDR3 is TGCGCCAGCAGCTTGGCAGCGGGAAGCGGAGATACGCAGTATTTT. The whole variable domain, remainder taken from reference TRBV5-1 and TRBJ2-3, is KAGVTQTPRYLIKTRGQQVTLSCSPISGHRSVSWYQQTPGQGLQFLFEYFSETQRNKGNFPGRFSGRQFSNSRSEMNVSTLELGDSALYLCASSLAAGSGDTQYFGPGTRLTVL.

The V and J genes are TRBV18 and TRBJ2-2; D not certain. Deletions cut 5 bases from V and 0 bases from J, with 4 bases between. The CDR3 is made up of 13 amino acids. Germline V lookup: CDR1 KGHSH, CDR2 LQKENI. The DNA of the CDR3 is TGTGCCAGCTCAGTTACGAACACCGGGGAGCTGTTTTTT. This encodes CASSVTNTGELFF.

CDR3 region: CASIGRGSYTEAFF. The CDR3 DNA reads as TGTGCCAGCATCGGGAGGGGGAGTTACACTGAAGCTTTCTTT. The V and J genes are TRBV27 and TRBJ1-1; perhaps TRBD1 as D (6 bases). This CDR3 comprises 14 residues. Trimming took 7 bases from V and 3 from J, leaving 15 bases between them. Germline loops: CDR1 MNHEY, CDR2 SMNVEV (reference sequence).

V gene TRBV27 combines with J gene TRBJ2-7, with a possible D match to TRBD1 (6 bases). V lost 2 bases to trimming and J lost 3 bases, with 17 bases between them. CDR1 MNHEY and CDR2 SMNVEV come from the germline V gene (reference sequence). This CDR3 comprises 16 residues. The CDR3 DNA is TGTGCCAGCAGTTTAAGGTTTGGGGGACACAACTACGAGCAGTACTTC. Residues: CASSLRFGGHNYEQYF.

V usage is TRBV6-1 and J usage is TRBJ2-7; the match to TRBD1 covers 10 bases. CDR3 length: 14 residues. CDR1 is MNHNS and CDR2 is SASEGT in the germline V gene. V was pared by 7 bases and J by 0 bases, with 3 bases of the junction left unmatched. CDR3 loop: CASMRQGASYEQYF. The DNA for the CDR3 is TGTGCCAGCATGAGACAGGGGGCCTCCTACGAGCAGTACTTC.

V and J are TRBV29-1 and TRBJ2-7; TRBD2 matches at 7 bases. J gave up 3 bases and V 4 bases, and 0 bases lay outside the gene matches. The CDR3 covers 11 residues. CDR1 and CDR2 from the germline V gene are SQVTM and ANQGSEA. The CDR3 DNA follows: TGCAGCGTTGGGACTAGCTACGAGCAGTACTTC. Translation gives CSVGTSYEQYF.

V is TRBV6-5 and J is TRBJ2-1; 11 bases are a match to TRBD2. Germline V gene lookup returns CDR1 MNHEY and CDR2 SVGAGI. There are 15 residues in the CDR3. After removal of 4 bases from V and 7 bases from J, the junction contained 6 bases not matched to a gene. The CDR3, as DNA: TGTGCCAGCAGTTTCAATAGCGGGAGGGTAAATGAGCAGTTCTTC. Its translation is CASSFNSGRVNEQFF.

CDR3 nucleotides: TGTGCCAGCTCCCACCTGACTACTAACTATGGCTACACCTTC. Residues: CASSHLTTNYGYTF. This chain links TRBV5-6 with TRBJ1-2; no clear D. Trimming removed 7 bases from V and 0 bases from J, with 13 bases in between. Germline V gene data show CDR1 as SGHDT and CDR2 as YYEEEE. This CDR3 contains 14 residues.

The sample holds a few counts of this clone. The chain recombines TRBV19 with TRBJ2-2, with 7 bases matching TRBD2. Trimming took 6 bases from V and 4 from J; bases not matched to a gene: 5. There are 14 residues in the CDR3. The germline CDR1 and CDR2 sequences are LNHDA and SQIVND (reference sequence). CDR3 sequence: CASSRWEGTGELFF. The CDR3 DNA follows: TGTGCCAGTAGCCGCTGGGAGGGCACCGGGGAGCTGTTTTTT.

V is TRBV5-1 and J is TRBJ2-1, with D perhaps matching TRBD2 (5 bases). V shed 2 bases and J shed 7 bases, with 13 bases lying between them. The CDR3 is 14 amino acids. CDR1 and CDR2 from the germline V gene are SGHRS and YFSETQ. CDR3 sequence reads: CASSFVGEVNEQFF. In DNA, the CDR3 is TGCGCCAGCAGCTTTGTGGGAGAGGTGAATGAGCAGTTCTTC.

The V and J genes are TRBV5-1 and TRBJ2-2; 7 positions agree with TRBD2. V shed 2 bases, J shed 4 bases, and the junction held 14 bases outside the gene matches. The CDR3 has 18 residues. Germline V gene data show CDR1 as SGHRS and CDR2 as YFSETQ. The CDR3: CASSFPRRGSTSTGELFF. The CDR3 DNA sequence: TGCGCCAGCAGCTTCCCTAGGCGCGGGAGCACTTCCACCGGGGAGCTGTTTTTT.

V is TRBV29-1 and J is TRBJ2-3; 8 bases are shared with TRBD2. The V gene's germline CDR1 is SQVTM and CDR2 ANQGSEA. The V gene end was trimmed by 7 bases and the J gene end by 3 bases; junction bases not matched to a gene: 6. This CDR3 comprises 13 residues. The CDR3 loop reads CSAILADTDTQYF. CDR3 DNA sequence: TGCAGCGCAATACTAGCGGATACAGATACGCAGTATTTT.